This paragraph reports one T cell receptor beta chain. Its antigen is unknown. This sample was included in a study of the immune and genomic landscape of osteosarcoma. Poor-prognosis osteosarcoma patients supplied post-treatment primary, local recurrence and metastasis tumor specimens. Data came from immunoSEQ multiplex PCR; TCRdb stores just in-frame clones and leaves some out. The repertoire holds about 5,100 clones, around four fifths seen once, with approximately 6.2% in the top ten. Overall study findings and caveats: Immune-hot C3 tumors showed higher but still low clonality than cold C1.

The germline V gene encodes CDR1 MNHNY and CDR2 SVGAGI (reference sequence). V gave up 5 bases and J gave up 3 bases, with 13 bases separating them. This CDR3 is 15 amino acids long. Sequenced material: osteosarcoma tumor tissue from the lung. The receptor comes from a human donor with osteosarcoma. V usage is TRBV6-6 and J usage is TRBJ1-4, with a tentative D call TRBD1 (5 bases). CDR3 in amino acids: CASSAPGTPNEKLFF. CDR3 DNA: TGTGCCAGCAGTGCCCCCGGGACCCCTAATGAAAAACTGTTTTTT.